This T cell receptor beta chain was captured by sequencing in a study of naive and memory T cell subsets. Study-level results: Clonotypes here are unpaired alpha or beta chain sequences.

This clonotype was observed many times. Its antigen is not identified. Two oligonucleotides, mixed equimolar, formed the beta constant-region primer covering TRBC1 and TRBC2. An oligonucleotide with the SP2 primer and a 12-nucleotide UMI was ligated to the cDNA 3' end. TCRdb re-called the UMI-ligation and nested PCR reads through MiXCR, storing one row per CDR3 protein. Found here are about 90,000 distinct CDR3 sequences, more than 6.5% of them singletons; the top ten hold around 1.5%. Germline CDR1 and CDR2: KGHSH and LQKENI. V gave up 3 bases and J gave up 6 bases; unmatched junction bases: 5. This CDR3 comprises 16 residues.

This TCR came from a human donor in good health. V is TRBV18 and J is TRBJ2-1; 13 bases are shared with TRBD2. The sequenced material came from central memory CD4+ T cells from blood. CDR3 region: CASSPTSGRAVNEQFF. The CDR3 DNA reads TGTGCCAGCTCACCCACTAGCGGGAGGGCCGTCAATGAGCAGTTCTTC.